The following is a T cell receptor (beta chain) sequence with its context. This clonotype was recorded a few times. Its antigen remains unidentified. Base qualities are missing; no much larger clone stands one base away. Counted from cysteine to phenylalanine, this CDR3 has 16 amino acids. The read is trimmed to its CDR3 DNA, 48 bases read in frame from base 1. Here V drops 4 bases and J drops 0 bases, and the junction holds 3 bases not matched to any gene. CDR1 and CDR2 (SGHTA, FQGTGA) derive from the germline V gene. Receptor libraries were prepared by PCR. Sequenced using an Illumina HiSeq 4000. Bulk TCR libraries were prepared as previously described, using TCR primers listed in Table S5. Total RNA was purified with the Qiagen AllPrep DNA/RNA kit. Reads from multiple sequencing runs of the same library were pooled before analysis. The study's own analysis went as follows. Reads were retained only if the reads had an exact TCR constant sequence, and the retained reads were trimmed to 150 nt and grouped according to their 12-nt molecular barcodes. Reads in each barcode group were sub-clustered using a 15% Levenshtein threshold, and a quality-weighted consensus sequence was built for each RNA molecule. Non-functional sequences were removed, as were lower-count sequences one edit away from another. On the basis of fitting two negative binomial distributions, barcode sub-clusters with fewer than 20% of the maximum read count were discarded. TCRdb reworked the public reads: Q25 trimming with fastp, MiXCR clone assembly, productive beta chains retained. Rows matching on CDR3 protein sequence are summarized as one entry with the most common DNA and genes. The V and J calls follow TCRdb's processing rather than the paper's. The sample records hundreds of thousands of distinct CDR3 sequences, about 20% of which are singletons. Jointly, the top ten make up 0.85% to 0.9% of the sample.

The entry originates in a study of molecular identifiers for immune sequencing clone quantification (dated by TCRdb to between 2018 and 2020). For context, the study as a whole: In a replicate experiment, RNA from around 20,000 or 100,000 naive CD8 T cells was split into five aliquots, four of which were sequenced. This methods study benchmarked molecular-identifier clustering-based TCR repertoire sequencing (MIDCIRS) and TCR RNA copy counting, using CD8 T cells to do so.

Overall study outcomes, separate from this receptor: A single cell's worth of spiked-in Jurkat TCR RNA was reported detectable even among one million naive CD8 T cells. Spiked-in Jurkat TCR RNA (approximately 10 copies' worth), which is not part of the donor repertoire, was contained in the naive libraries. When barcode sub-clustering was left out, chimeric consensus sequences inflated TCR diversity, with chimeras reaching as high as 47%. Clones above 20 RNA copies held over 98% of molecules in CMV-specific effector cells but under 1% in naive cells. Modeling indicated roughly 3.3 TCR RNA copies recovered per cell, compared with 7.5 to 10 by digital PCR, which implies a capture efficiency of around 30%. Highly expanded clone sizes could be underestimated if identical TCR molecules share a barcode.

Libraries of naive CD8 T cells were built from about 20,000 to 1,000,000 sorted cells, with 10%, 30% or 50% of the purified RNA used. Naive CD8 T cells were FACS-sorted as CD8+CD4-CCR7+CD45RA+ on a BD FACSAria II into RLT Plus buffer. Detection sensitivity was tested by spiking Jurkat RNA equal to 9 to 10 TCR copies' worth into samples containing about 17,000-1,000,000 naive CD8 T cells. CD8 T cells were enriched with RosetteSep CD8+ T Cell Enrichment Cocktail and Ficoll-Paque, followed by ACK red cell lysis. This sequence uses TRBV7-3 and TRBJ2-1; 10 nucleotides in the junction match TRBD2. This clonotype originated in a human donor in good health. Some libraries in this study had Jurkat cell RNA spiked in. Sequenced sample: naive CD8+ T cells from blood, with Jurkat cell RNA spiked in. The cell subset or site label here, explained by the study, means: FACS-sorted CD8+CD4-CCR7+CD45RA+ naive T cells. The DNA sequence follows: TGTGCCAGCAGCTCACTAGCGGGGAGCTCCTACAATGAGCAGTTCTTC. This sequence encodes CASSSLAGSSYNEQFF.